These T cell receptor beta chains were read from a single sample in a study of OX40 agonist ivuxolimab in advanced cancers. Clones were sequenced by immunoSEQ multiplex PCR, and TCRdb holds only the in-frame ones, with some missing. This repertoire shows almost 90,000 clones, approximately 87% found once; its top ten account for roughly 1.6%. The specimen was CD4+ or CD8+ T cells sorted from blood, collected in a trial of the OX40 agonist ivuxolimab. These receptors all stem from an adult with an advanced solid tumor such as melanoma, head and neck, liver or kidney cancer. The CDR3 runs from the conserved cysteine through the conserved F or W. The D gene is left open where the match is weak. Size is stated for part of the rows, as once, few or many counts, or as a class when the clone is expanded.

V gene	J gene	clone size	D gene	CDR3 protein
TRBV6-5	TRBJ2-7	.	TRBD1	CASSYSRDRPSYEQYF
TRBV6-6	TRBJ2-2	.	.	CASSFGNTGELFF
TRBV28	TRBJ1-3	.	.	CASSFSQLGNTIYF
TRBV7-2	TRBJ2-2	.	.	CASSRQTNTGELFF
TRBV27	TRBJ2-7	.	TRBD1	CASSLRGGLTPREQYF
TRBV6-4	TRBJ2-3	.	TRBD1	CASSPTGTGDDTQYF
TRBV7-3	TRBJ2-5	once	TRBD2	CASSSGLGETQYF
TRBV30	TRBJ1-4	.	TRBD1	CAWSYRDRGREKLFF
TRBV19	TRBJ1-2	.	TRBD1	CASSATGDYGYTF
TRBV4-2	TRBJ2-3	.	.	CASSQSDSPFTDTQYF
TRBV19	TRBJ1-2	.	.	CASSTVNQGGYTF
TRBV6-6	TRBJ2-2	.	.	CASSYADSPTGELFF
TRBV7-8	TRBJ2-2	.	TRBD1	CASSLVRGLTGELFF
TRBV7-2	TRBJ1-2	.	TRBD1	CASSLRDRTYGYTF
TRBV11-3	TRBJ1-3	.	.	CASSSGAVSGNTIYF
TRBV7-2	TRBJ2-5	.	.	CASSFSGGKETQYF
TRBV12-2	TRBJ1-2	.	.	CASRLNNRGGDGYTF
TRBV30	TRBJ1-5	.	TRBD1	CAWSSMTGGRQPQHF
TRBV5-1	TRBJ2-6	few	TRBD1	CASVQGISGANVLTF
TRBV7-9	TRBJ1-2	.	.	CASSWAAGPRGYGYTF
TRBV19	TRBJ2-7	.	.	CASRMGTDSYEQYF
TRBV6-5	TRBJ1-1	.	.	CASSFSSNTEAFF
TRBV6-6	TRBJ1-5	.	TRBD1	CASSYSRGPEQPQHF
TRBV18	TRBJ2-5	.	.	CASSPSEETQYF
TRBV30	TRBJ2-4	.	TRBD2	CAWSVVAGGRNIQYF
TRBV6-6	TRBJ1-1	.	.	CASSPTEGPRIQAFF
TRBV14	TRBJ1-2	.	TRBD1	CASSSRQGGFGYTF
TRBV7-8	TRBJ1-4	.	TRBD1	CASSTPGTGAEKLFF
TRBV2	TRBJ2-1	.	TRBD1	CASSVSQGARNEQFF
TRBV7-2	TRBJ1-5	few	TRBD1	CASSLRQGGNQPQHF